This T cell receptor beta chain derives from a study of T-cell memory formation after mild COVID-19. In the study overall: TCR clustering was largely donor specific.

Trimming cost V 5 bases and J 10 bases, with 8 bases left between them. Germline CDR1 and CDR2: SGHAT and FQDESV (reference sequence). The CDR3 length is 11 residues. Study observations and caveats: Proof of SARS-CoV-2 specificity was absent for the second-wave clones that crested on day 37.

In this sample, this clonotype turned up a few times. The antigen is unknown. One entry per CDR3 protein results from TCRdb running MiXCR on the 5' RACE reads. The data contain 450,000 to 650,000 distinct CDR3 sequences, about a fifth of them seen just once; the ten biggest clones take up approximately 12%. The specimen sequenced was PBMCs or a T cell subset sorted from them (not recorded which). This chain links TRBV11-1 with TRBJ2-2; D not certain. The origin of this receptor is an adult woman who had mild COVID-19 (a few samples of this study predate the infection). Cell type and time point are not known. CDR3 loop: CASSLGSELFF. The CDR3 DNA is TGTGCCAGCAGCCTCGGGTCGGAGCTGTTTTTT.